This entry lists 22 T cell receptor beta chains sequenced from one sample in a study of PD-1 blockade in classical Hodgkin lymphoma. Every patient was affected by relapse after autologous stem cell transplantation, while exposure to brentuximab vedotin was not uniform. TCRdb's copy holds only in-frame clones and misses some; the assay was immunoSEQ multiplex PCR. Among 21,000 or so clones, around 70% were seen once, and the ten largest hold 20% to 25%. The sequencing used peripheral blood mononuclear cells (PBMCs), collected at baseline. These TCRs come from a human donor with classical Hodgkin lymphoma.

V gene TRBV7-2 combines with J gene TRBJ1-1; TRBD1 aligns across 7 bases. The CDR3 length is 13 residues. V shed 6 bases, J shed 0 bases, and the junction held 1 base outside the gene matches. Germline loops: CDR1 SGHTA, CDR2 FQGNSA. CDR3 loop: CASRGQLNTEAFF. CDR3 nucleotides: TGTGCCAGCAGGGGACAGTTGAACACTGAAGCTTTCTTT.

The chain employs TRBV7-3 and TRBJ2-5; 10 bases are a match to TRBD2. Per germline, CDR1 SGHTA and CDR2 FQGTGA. This CDR3 has 15 amino acids. V shed 5 bases, J shed 2 bases, and the junction held 5 bases outside the gene matches. The CDR3 DNA reads as TGTGCCAGCAGCCCGCTAGCGGGGGCTCAAGAGACCCAGTACTTC. Its translation is CASSPLAGAQETQYF.

In this sample, this clone turned up once. V usage is TRBV29-1 and J usage is TRBJ2-1; 8 bases map to TRBD1. The CDR3 is 13 residues long. The V segment lost 8 bases and the J segment 2 bases; nucleotides outside the gene matches: 5. Germline assignment: CDR1 SQVTM and CDR2 ANQGSEA. The chain's CDR3 is CSLTQGAYNEQFF. CDR3 bases: TGCAGCTTAACACAGGGGGCCTACAATGAGCAGTTCTTC.

The V gene is TRBV10-3, the J gene TRBJ2-5, with D perhaps matching TRBD1 (6 bases). This CDR3 has 15 residues. Germline V CDR1 and CDR2: ENHRY, SYGVKD. Trimming removed 5 bases from V and 2 bases from J, with 15 bases in between. DNA of the CDR3: TGTGCCATCAGTCGCAACCGGGACACACAAGAGACCCAGTACTTC. Amino acid sequence: CAISRNRDTQETQYF.

The J gene is TRBJ1-6, the V gene TRBV27; possibly TRBD1 for D (6 bases). The germline CDR1 and CDR2 sequences are MNHEY and SMNVEV (reference sequence). This CDR3 has 16 residues. V was trimmed by 3 bases and J by 7 bases, leaving 16 bases between them. The CDR3 loop reads CASSFWSGQRNSPLHF. CDR3 DNA: TGTGCCAGCAGTTTCTGGTCTGGACAGAGAAATTCACCCCTCCACTTT.

This chain links TRBV7-2 with TRBJ2-7; D perhaps matches TRBD2 (5 bases). The CDR3 has 12 residues. Germline CDR1 SGHTA, CDR2 FQGNSA. V was shortened by 6 bases and J by 6 bases, with 12 bases between the two germline ends. This chain's CDR3 is CASRADDPEQYF. Here the CDR3 DNA reads TGTGCCAGCAGAGCGGACGACCCCGAGCAGTACTTC.

This sequence joins TRBV5-4 and TRBJ1-2; no clear D. V lost 3 bases and J lost 5, with 11 bases in between. The CDR3 is 13 amino acids. Germline CDR1 is SGHNT and CDR2 is YYREEE (reference sequence). CDR3 coding DNA: TGTGCCAGCAGCTCGGACGGCCCTTATGGCTACACCTTC. This translates into CASSSDGPYGYTF.

V usage is TRBV27 and J usage is TRBJ1-2; 7 positions agree with TRBD1. J lost 5 bases, V lost 1 base, and 10 bases had no gene match. This CDR3 is 16 amino acids long. Germline-derived CDR1 and CDR2 are MNHEY and SMNVEV (reference sequence). CDR3 nucleotides: TGTGCCAGCAGTTTATACCCTTTCGACAGGGAGTATGGCTACACCTTC. Translated: CASSLYPFDREYGYTF.

The chain is built from TRBV18 and TRBJ2-7; perhaps TRBD1 as D (5 bases). Trimming stripped 0 bases from V and 2 bases from J, with 11 bases between. The CDR3 contains 15 residues. Per germline, CDR1 KGHSH and CDR2 LQKENI. CDR3 amino acids: CASSPPVGRTYEQYF. Written as DNA, the CDR3 is TGTGCCAGCTCACCACCGGTGGGGCGAACCTACGAGCAGTACTTC.

This clone was picked up a small number of times. The chain recombines TRBV9 with TRBJ2-3; D is unresolved. Germline V CDR1 and CDR2: SGDLS, YYNGEE. This CDR3 has 15 amino acids. Trimming removed 0 bases at V and 1 base at J, with 9 bases between. The CDR3: CASSVGVTRTDTQYF. The CDR3 DNA follows: TGTGCCAGCAGCGTAGGGGTGACTCGCACAGATACGCAGTATTTT.

This CDR3 is CASSLAPPPNTEAFF. CDR3 nucleotide sequence: TGTGCCAGCAGCTTAGCTCCGCCTCCGAACACTGAAGCTTTCTTT. The chain combines TRBV11-2 with TRBJ1-1; no reliable D call. The CDR3 covers 15 residues. Germline V gene sequence: CDR1 SGHAT, CDR2 FQNNGV. V lost 1 base and J lost 1, with 10 bases in between.

The chain uses TRBV6-5 and TRBJ2-7; D unclear. CDR3 length: 13 residues. CDR1 is MNHEY and CDR2 is SVGAGI in the germline V gene. V dropped 8 bases and J dropped 0 bases, with 11 bases sitting between them. The CDR3 nucleotides read TGTGCCAGCGGTCGGGCAGGCTCCTACGAGCAGTACTTC. Translated: CASGRAGSYEQYF.

V usage is TRBV4-3 and J usage is TRBJ1-5; D unresolved. Deletions cut 0 bases from V and 5 bases from J, with 5 bases between. The CDR3 contains 13 residues. Per germline, CDR1 LGHNA and CDR2 YSLEER. The CDR3: CASSQDKDQPQHF. The DNA of the CDR3 is TGCGCCAGCAGCCAAGATAAGGATCAGCCCCAGCATTTT.

This chain uses TRBV30 with TRBJ2-3, with D perhaps assigned TRBD1 or TRBD2 (5 bases each). V lost 2 bases and J lost 0, with 12 bases in between. CDR3 length: 15 residues. The germline V gene encodes CDR1 GTSNPN and CDR2 SVGIG (reference sequence). The CDR3 protein is CAWSPGRGSTDTQYF. Written as DNA, the CDR3 is TGTGCCTGGAGTCCGGGACGCGGTAGCACAGATACGCAGTATTTT.

By sample fraction, this clone is medium-sized. The chain's CDR3 is CASGRDKSSRNTGELFF. CDR3 bases: TGTGCCAGCGGGCGGGACAAGTCCTCCAGGAACACCGGGGAGCTGTTTTTT. The V call is TRBV2, the J call TRBJ2-2; tentatively, D is TRBD1 or TRBD2 (6 bases each). Trimming pared 8 bases from V and 1 base from J, leaving 20 bases between. The V gene's germline CDR1 is SNHLY and CDR2 FYNNEI. The CDR3 runs 17 residues.

The V call is TRBV28, the J call TRBJ1-1; D perhaps matches TRBD1 (6 bases). Looked up from germline, CDR1 is MDHEN and CDR2 is SYDVKM. V dropped 5 bases and J dropped 6 bases, with 7 bases sitting between them. The CDR3 has 11 residues. The chain's CDR3 is CASSDRPEAFF. DNA of the CDR3: TGTGCCAGCAGTGACAGGCCTGAAGCTTTCTTT.

The J gene is TRBJ2-5, the V gene TRBV10-3; the D is unclear. This CDR3 is built from 11 residues. Trimming cost V 3 bases and J 5 bases, with 4 bases left between them. From germline, CDR1 is ENHRY and CDR2 SYGVKD. The CDR3 region is CAISDGETQYF. CDR3 DNA sequence: TGTGCCATCAGTGATGGGGAGACCCAGTACTTC.

CDR3 DNA sequence: TGTGCCAGCAGCGCGCATAGGGAAAAACTGTTTTTT. This codes for CASSAHREKLFF. The chain recombines TRBV7-8 with TRBJ1-4, with unresolved D. The CDR3 is 12 residues long. CDR1 is SGHVS, CDR2 FQNEAQ, per germline. V was cut by 5 bases and J by 8 bases, with 9 bases left in between.

The J gene is TRBJ2-2, the V gene TRBV18; tentatively, D is TRBD2 (5 bases). The CDR3 consists of 14 residues. Germline V gives CDR1 KGHSH, CDR2 LQKENI. Trimming removed 4 bases at V and 3 bases at J, with 9 bases between. CDR3 coding DNA: TGTGCCAGCTCACGTTCCGGGGACACCGGGGAGCTGTTTTTT. This translates into CASSRSGDTGELFF.

This clone was detected once. The J gene is TRBJ2-5, the V gene TRBV5-1, with TRBD1 matching over 7 bases. V lost 4 bases and J lost 5; bases outside the gene matches: 8. In germline, CDR1 is SGHRS, CDR2 YFSETQ. The CDR3 sequence is 14 residues long. The DNA of the CDR3 is TGCGCCAGCAGCCCGAAAGGGGGCGGGGAGACCCAGTACTTC. It codes for CASSPKGGGETQYF.

This clone has only a few counts. V is TRBV10-3 and J is TRBJ1-1; 7 nucleotides align to TRBD1. The germline V gene encodes CDR1 ENHRY and CDR2 SYGVKD. J was trimmed by 11 bases and V by 8 bases; bases with no gene match: 11. The CDR3 is made up of 12 amino acids. Here the CDR3 reads CAIGRDSLDAFF. The DNA for the CDR3 is TGTGCCATCGGAAGGGACAGCCTTGACGCTTTCTTT.

The rearrangement joins TRBV7-3 to TRBJ2-5; D unresolved. This CDR3 has 15 residues. V shed 4 bases and J shed 1 base, with 13 bases lying between them. Germline-derived CDR1 and CDR2 are SGHTA and FQGTGA. CDR3 residues: CASSSQASTQETQYF. The CDR3 bases are TGTGCCAGCAGCTCCCAGGCCTCTACCCAAGAGACCCAGTACTTC. Variable domain in full (rest from reference TRBV7-3 and TRBJ2-5): GAGVSQTPSNKVTEKGKYVELRCDPISGHTALYWYRQSLGQGPEFLIYFQGTGAADDSGLPNDRFFAVRPEGSVSTLKIQRTERGDSAVYLCASSSQASTQETQYFGPGTRLLVL.